This entry describes one T cell receptor (beta chain). Its antigen is unknown. No base quality information exists; no much larger clone differs at one position. Patients with uncontrolled infections, other autoimmune diseases, pregnancy or lactation were excluded. Clinical symptoms, serum thyroxine and TRAb, thyroid ultrasound, and orbital computed tomography formed the basis for the diagnoses. Total RNA was extracted using Trizol reagent, and RNA quality was assessed on an Agilent 2100 Bioanalyzer. The data originate from a study of T cells in Graves' hyperthyroidism and ophthalmopathy (dated by TCRdb to about 2019). Turning to the overall study: To identify TCR V-J signatures that set the groups apart, the researchers used a discovery cohort of more than 95 patients, made up of 40 to 45 with Graves' ophthalmopathy and about 55 with stable Graves' hyperthyroidism. Prospective prediction of ophthalmopathy was tested in an independent validation cohort of 18 to 20 hyperthyroidism patients and 17 patients who later progressed to ophthalmopathy. The approximately 100 discovery patients were randomly divided into training and test sets at a 7:3 ratio. In addition, the study compared T-cell repertoires in thyroid tissue and in blood from a handful of Graves' hyperthyroidism patients. Following sampling, methimazole starting at 30 mg daily was given to hyperthyroidism patients, and high-dose intravenous methylprednisolone was given to ophthalmopathy patients. The paper reports TCR Vbeta CDR3 sequencing of 130 to 150 peripheral blood samples: under 45 ophthalmopathy, 75 to 80 hyperthyroidism and approximately 17 progressor patients. The investigation overall reported the following: A model built on a 13 V-J signature distinguished ophthalmopathy from stable hyperthyroidism, reaching over 85% sensitivity and about 81% specificity in cross-validation and 80%/75% in testing. Most expanded thyroid clonotypes (frequency above 0.001) were also detected in blood, suggesting blood repertoires may reflect thyroid immune responses. No statistical method was used to set the sample size in advance, and investigators knew the group allocation. During validation, the model predicted progression to ophthalmopathy a median of around 7 months ahead of onset, with 60% to 71% sensitivity and 72% to 80% specificity.

The TCR beta CDR3 regions were amplified from RNA transcripts. A first-round RT-PCR of the TCR CDR3 used the HTBI primer set with the Qiagen OneStep RT-PCR kit. Libraries were constructed in a second round of multiplex PCR, after which size selection and purification were carried out. Paired-end sequencing of the libraries was performed with 100 bp reads on an Illumina HiSeq2000. In the authors' own workflow: SOAPnuke was used to process the raw data, with reads discarded if the reads contained adapters or uncalled bases, had a mean Phred below 15, or lacked an exact constant-primer or identifier match. COPE v1.2.5 was used to merge the high-quality paired reads, and each unique nucleotide sequence was defined as a clonotype. Clonotypes were aligned to IMGT TRBV, TRBD and TRBJ reference segments using MiTCR v1.1. Analysis was restricted to V-J combinations with a frequency above 0.0001, which covered 99.2% of repertoires. A TCS score was defined as the ratio of F50 (clonal expansion) to E x V (chaos), with BLOSUM62-based TCRdist applied between CDR3 peptides within each V-J. Welch's t-statistics and random forest reduced fewer than 550 V-J features to fewer than 15, which were used in a naive Bayes classifier (R e1071). The Morisita-Horn index was used to measure how similar the thyroid and blood repertoires were. TCRdb reran the public reads through fastp at Q25 and MiXCR, keeping productive beta chains. Each record represents a unique CDR3 protein, reported with the most common genes and DNA among its rows. Here the V and J calls rest on TCRdb's processing, not on the authors' analysis. The sample table contains approximately 700,000 distinct CDR3 sequences; only one count was recorded for 40% to 55% of them. The biggest ten clones account for 7% to 7.5% of the sample.

V and J are truncated by 0 bases and 2 bases respectively, leaving an intervening sequence of 11 bases. The CDR3 measures 16 amino acids from cysteine to phenylalanine. Left in the record is the CDR3 DNA by itself, 48 bases read in frame from the first base. The germline V gene yields SGHVS for CDR1 and FQNEAQ for CDR2. Sequenced: peripheral blood or thyroid tissue (not recorded which). This receptor chain uses TRBV7-8 and TRBJ1-5; the D gene lacks a confident call. The sequence derives from an adult man with Graves' disease, either hyperthyroidism or ophthalmopathy (not recorded which). The base sequence is TGTGCCAGCAGCTTAGCGACCAGGATTGGCAATCAGCCCCAGCATTTT. Protein translation: CASSLATRIGNQPQHF.